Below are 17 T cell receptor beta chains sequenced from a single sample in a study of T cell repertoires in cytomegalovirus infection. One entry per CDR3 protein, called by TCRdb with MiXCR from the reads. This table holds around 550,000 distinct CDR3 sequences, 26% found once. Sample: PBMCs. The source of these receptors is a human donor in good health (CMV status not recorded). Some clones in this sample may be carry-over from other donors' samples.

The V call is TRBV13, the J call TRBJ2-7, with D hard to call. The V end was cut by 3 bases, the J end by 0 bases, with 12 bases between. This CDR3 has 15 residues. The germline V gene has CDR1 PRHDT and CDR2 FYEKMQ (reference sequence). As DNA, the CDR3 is TGTGCCAGCAGCTTCGGCGGTTATAGCTCCTACGAGCAGTACGTC. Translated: CASSFGGYSSYEQYV.

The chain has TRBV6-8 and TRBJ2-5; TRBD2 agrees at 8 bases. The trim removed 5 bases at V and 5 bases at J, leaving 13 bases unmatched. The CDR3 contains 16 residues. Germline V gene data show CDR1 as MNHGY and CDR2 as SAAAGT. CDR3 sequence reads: CASSGLAGTEWETQYF. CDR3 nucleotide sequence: TGTGCCAGCAGTGGGCTAGCGGGCACCGAGTGGGAGACCCAGTACTTC.

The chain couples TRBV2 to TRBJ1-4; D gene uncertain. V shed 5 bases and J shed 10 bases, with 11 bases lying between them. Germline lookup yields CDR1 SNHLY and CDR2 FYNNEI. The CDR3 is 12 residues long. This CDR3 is CASSFDVGKLFF. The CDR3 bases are TGTGCCAGCAGTTTCGACGTAGGAAAACTGTTTTTT.

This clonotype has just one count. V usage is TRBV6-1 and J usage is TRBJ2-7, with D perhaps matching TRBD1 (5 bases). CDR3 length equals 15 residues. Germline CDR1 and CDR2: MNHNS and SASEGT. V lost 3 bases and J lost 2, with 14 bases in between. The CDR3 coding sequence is TGTGCCAGCAGTGATTTTGCAGGGAACGCCTACGAGCAGTACTTC. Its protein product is CASSDFAGNAYEQYF.

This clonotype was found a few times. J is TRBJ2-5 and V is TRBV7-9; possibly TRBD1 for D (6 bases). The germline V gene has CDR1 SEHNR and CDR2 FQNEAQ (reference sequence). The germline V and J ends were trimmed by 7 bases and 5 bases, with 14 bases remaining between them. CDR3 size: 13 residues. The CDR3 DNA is TGTGCCAGCATCGAACAGGGTAGTGAGACCCAGTACTTC. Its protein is CASIEQGSETQYF.

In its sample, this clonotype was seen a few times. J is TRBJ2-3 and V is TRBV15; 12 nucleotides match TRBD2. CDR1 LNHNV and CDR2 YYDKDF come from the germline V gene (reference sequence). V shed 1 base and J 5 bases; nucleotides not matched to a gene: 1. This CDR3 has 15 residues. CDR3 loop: CATSRGLAGEDTQYF. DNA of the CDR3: TGTGCCACCAGCAGAGGACTAGCGGGAGAAGATACGCAGTATTTT.

CDR3 loop: CSVEDQGFKNIQYF. As DNA, the CDR3 is TGCAGCGTTGAAGACCAAGGTTTCAAAAACATTCAGTACTTC. The chain uses TRBV29-1 and TRBJ2-4; D call uncertain. CDR1 is SQVTM and CDR2 is ANQGSEA in the germline V gene. CDR3 length: 14 residues. V was cut by 0 bases and J by 3 bases, with 9 bases left in between. The full variable domain, rest sourced from reference TRBV29-1 and TRBJ2-4, is SAVISQKPSRDICQRGTSLTIQCQVDSQVTMMFWYRQQPGQSLTLIATANQGSEATYESGFVIDKFPISRPNLTFSTLTVSNMSPEDSSIYLCSVEDQGFKNIQYFGAGTRLSVL.

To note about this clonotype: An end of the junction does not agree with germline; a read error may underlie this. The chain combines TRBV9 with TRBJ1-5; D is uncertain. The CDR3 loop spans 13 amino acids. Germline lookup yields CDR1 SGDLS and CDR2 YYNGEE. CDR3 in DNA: TGTGCCAGCAGAGTAGCGTGGAATCAGCCCCAGCATTTT. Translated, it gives CASRVAWNQPQHF.

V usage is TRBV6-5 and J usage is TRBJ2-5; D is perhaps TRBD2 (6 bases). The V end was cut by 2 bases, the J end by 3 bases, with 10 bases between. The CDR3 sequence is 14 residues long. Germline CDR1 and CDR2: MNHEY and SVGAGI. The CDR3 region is CASSYVSGEETQYF. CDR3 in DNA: TGTGCCAGCAGTTACGTCTCGGGAGAAGAGACCCAGTACTTC.

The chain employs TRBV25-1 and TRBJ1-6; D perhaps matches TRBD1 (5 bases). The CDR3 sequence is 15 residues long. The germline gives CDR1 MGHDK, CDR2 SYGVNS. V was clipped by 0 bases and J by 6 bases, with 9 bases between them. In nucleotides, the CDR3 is TGTGCCAGCAGTGAATACGAGGGGTTTAATTCACCCCTCCACTTT. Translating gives CASSEYEGFNSPLHF.

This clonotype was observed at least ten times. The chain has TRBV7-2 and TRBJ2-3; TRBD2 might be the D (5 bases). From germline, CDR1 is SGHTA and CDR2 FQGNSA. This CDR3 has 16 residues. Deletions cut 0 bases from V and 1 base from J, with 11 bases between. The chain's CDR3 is CASSLAGDVGTDTQYF. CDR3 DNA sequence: TGTGCCAGCAGCTTAGCGGGAGACGTTGGCACAGATACGCAGTATTTT.

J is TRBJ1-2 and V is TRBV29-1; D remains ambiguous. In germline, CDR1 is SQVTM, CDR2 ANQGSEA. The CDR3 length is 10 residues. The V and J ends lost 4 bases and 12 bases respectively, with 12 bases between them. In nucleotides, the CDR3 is TGCAGCGTTGGGAAAGATTTCCACACCTTC. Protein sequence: CSVGKDFHTF.

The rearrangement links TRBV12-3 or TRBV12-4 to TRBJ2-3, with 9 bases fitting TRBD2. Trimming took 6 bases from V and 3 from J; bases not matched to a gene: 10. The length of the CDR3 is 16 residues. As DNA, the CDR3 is TGTGCCAGCAGCCAGTCGGTTAGCGGGAGTACAGATACGCAGTATTTT. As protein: CASSQSVSGSTDTQYF.

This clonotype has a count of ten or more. This CDR3 is CASSFQGTSGIYEQYF. CDR3 nucleotides: TGTGCCAGCAGCTTCCAGGGGACTAGCGGGATCTACGAGCAGTACTTC. The rearrangement links TRBV7-8 to TRBJ2-7; 13 bases fit TRBD2. Germline V gene sequence: CDR1 SGHVS, CDR2 FQNEAQ. This CDR3 has 16 amino acids. Unmatched junction bases numbered 5, after V lost 3 bases and J lost 3 bases.

The CDR3 loop is CASSLWGSGNEQFF. The CDR3 DNA sequence: TGTGCCAGCAGCTTATGGGGGTCGGGTAATGAGCAGTTCTTC. The chain carries TRBV5-4 and TRBJ2-1; TRBD1 or TRBD2 may be the D gene (5 bases each). CDR3 size: 14 residues. Germline CDR1 and CDR2: SGHNT and YYREEE (reference sequence). Between the trimmed V and J ends, which lost 2 bases and 7 bases, there was a span of 13 bases.

The CDR3 sequence is CASSGNGGYTF. The CDR3 nucleotides are TGTGCCAGCAGCGGAAACGGTGGCTACACCTTC. J is TRBJ1-2 and V is TRBV9; D is unclear. Trimming shortened V by 3 bases and J by 7 bases, and 7 bases separated the two germline ends. This CDR3 region has 11 residues. Germline V CDR1 and CDR2: SGDLS, YYNGEE.

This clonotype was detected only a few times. The CDR3 sequence: CASSYDLVNEQFF. The CDR3 nucleotides read TGTGCCAGCAGCTATGACCTAGTAAATGAGCAGTTCTTC. The chain links TRBV5-4 to TRBJ2-1, with D unresolved. Germline V lookup: CDR1 SGHNT, CDR2 YYREEE (reference sequence). The CDR3 contains 13 residues. The V end was cut by 3 bases, the J end by 7 bases, with 11 bases between.